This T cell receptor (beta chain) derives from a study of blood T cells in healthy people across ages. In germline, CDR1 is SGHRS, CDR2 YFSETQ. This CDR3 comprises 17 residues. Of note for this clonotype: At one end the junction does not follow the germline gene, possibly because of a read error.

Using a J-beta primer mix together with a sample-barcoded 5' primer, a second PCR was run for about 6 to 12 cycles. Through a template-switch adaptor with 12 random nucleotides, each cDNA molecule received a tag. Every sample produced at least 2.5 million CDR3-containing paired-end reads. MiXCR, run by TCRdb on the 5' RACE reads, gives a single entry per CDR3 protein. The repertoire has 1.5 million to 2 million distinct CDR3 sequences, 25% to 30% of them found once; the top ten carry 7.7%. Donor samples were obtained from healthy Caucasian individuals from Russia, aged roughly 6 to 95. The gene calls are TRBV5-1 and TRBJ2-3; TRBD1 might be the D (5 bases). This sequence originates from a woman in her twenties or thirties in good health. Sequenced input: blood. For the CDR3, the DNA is TGCGCCAGCAGCTTGGCACCTTCTTCTGGGGTCACAGGTACGCAGTATTTT. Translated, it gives CASSLAPSSGVTGTQYF.